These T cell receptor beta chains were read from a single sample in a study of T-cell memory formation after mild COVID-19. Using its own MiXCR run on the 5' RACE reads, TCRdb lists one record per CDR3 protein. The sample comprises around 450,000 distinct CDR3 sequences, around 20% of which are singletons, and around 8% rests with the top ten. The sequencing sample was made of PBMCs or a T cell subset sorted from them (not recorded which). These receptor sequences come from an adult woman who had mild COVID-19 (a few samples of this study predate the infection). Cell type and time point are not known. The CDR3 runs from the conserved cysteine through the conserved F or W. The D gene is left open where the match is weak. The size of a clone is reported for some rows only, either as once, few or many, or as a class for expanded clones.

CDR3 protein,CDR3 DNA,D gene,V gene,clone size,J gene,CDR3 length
CASSQVSANEQFF,TGCGCCAGCAGCCAAGTCTCCGCCAATGAGCAGTTCTTC,NA,TRBV4-3,NA,TRBJ2-1,13
CASSSYSGNTIYF,TGTGCCAGCAGCTCATACTCTGGAAACACCATATATTTT,NA,TRBV7-2,many,TRBJ1-3,13
CASSHRRAGGYNEQFF,TGTGCCAGCAGCCACAGACGAGCGGGAGGGTACAATGAGCAGTTCTTC,TRBD2,TRBV7-9,few,TRBJ2-1,16
CASIKGYRDQPQHF,TGTGCCAGCATAAAAGGGTACAGAGATCAGCCCCAGCATTTT,NA,TRBV6-1,few,TRBJ1-5,14
CASSSLVYDRGRTEAFF,TGTGCCAGCAGCTCCCTAGTCTATGACAGGGGGCGAACTGAAGCTTTCTTT,TRBD1,TRBV7-2,NA,TRBJ1-1,17
CASTHSGTDSYEQYF,TGTGCCAGTACTCACTCCGGGACAGATTCCTACGAGCAGTACTTC,TRBD1,TRBV19,once,TRBJ2-7,15
CAWSPGLAGRHLYNEQFF,TGTGCCTGGAGTCCAGGACTAGCGGGACGTCATCTCTACAATGAGCAGTTCTTC,TRBD2,TRBV30,few,TRBJ2-1,18
CASMRRLEADTQYF,TGTGCCAGCATGCGGAGACTTGAGGCAGATACGCAGTATTTT,NA,TRBV9,once,TRBJ2-3,14
CASSPLGEGDGYTF,TGCGCCAGCAGCCCCCTCGGGGAGGGTGATGGCTACACCTTC,NA,TRBV5-1,NA,TRBJ1-2,14
CATSRALNTEAFF,TGTGCCACCAGCCGGGCCTTGAACACTGAAGCTTTCTTT,NA,TRBV24-1,NA,TRBJ1-1,13
CASSLGLGAKDGYTF,TGTGCCAGCAGCTTGGGGCTGGGGGCGAAGGATGGCTACACCTTC,NA,TRBV5-6,NA,TRBJ1-2,15
CSATDHISGANVLTF,TGCAGTGCTACCGACCATATCTCTGGGGCCAACGTCCTGACTTTC,NA,TRBV20-1,NA,TRBJ2-6,15
CSVAGPEAFF,TGCAGCGTTGCGGGTCCTGAAGCTTTCTTT,NA,TRBV29-1,few,TRBJ1-1,10
CASSVDLGLGNEQFF,TGTGCCAGCAGCGTAGACCTAGGTCTTGGAAATGAGCAGTTCTTC,NA,TRBV9,NA,TRBJ2-1,15
CASSPSPFAGELFF,TGCGCCAGCAGCCCCTCTCCCTTTGCCGGGGAGCTGTTTTTT,NA,TRBV5-1,few,TRBJ2-2,14
CATHFSGTSGPTQYF,TGTGCCACCCACTTTTCCGGGACTAGCGGGCCCACCCAGTACTTC,TRBD2,TRBV24-1,many,TRBJ2-5,15
CSVRVGTGPSGAGVRGPDTQYF,TGCAGCGTGAGAGTTGGGACAGGGCCTAGCGGGGCCGGCGTACGGGGTCCAGATACGCAGTATTTT,NA,TRBV29-1,NA,TRBJ2-3,22
CASSLGSYTEAFF,TGTGCCAGCAGCTTGGGCAGCTACACTGAAGCTTTCTTT,NA,TRBV5-4,few,TRBJ1-1,13
CAISPGLGGPSGANVLTF,TGTGCCATCAGTCCGGGACTAGGGGGGCCCTCTGGGGCCAACGTCCTGACTTTC,TRBD2,TRBV10-3,few,TRBJ2-6,18
CASSPDYEQYF,TGTGCCAGCAGCCCCGACTACGAGCAGTACTTC,NA,TRBV7-2,many,TRBJ2-7,11
CAIQGAADYEQYF,TGTGCCATCCAGGGGGCTGCTGACTACGAGCAGTACTTC,TRBD1,TRBV10-3,many,TRBJ2-7,13
CASSLGGKRLTGELFF,TGTGCCAGCAGCTTGGGGGGGAAACGCCTCACCGGGGAGCTGTTTTTT,TRBD2,TRBV7-9,NA,TRBJ2-2,16
CASSQEDRDTEAFF,TGCGCCAGCAGCCAAGAGGACAGGGACACTGAAGCTTTCTTT,TRBD1,TRBV4-3,NA,TRBJ1-1,14
CASSQGLVAGENEQFF,TGCGCCAGCAGCCAAGGGTTAGTAGCGGGAGAAAATGAGCAGTTCTTC,TRBD2,TRBV4-3,NA,TRBJ2-1,16
CASSLGQGSGYEQFF,TGTGCCAGCAGCTTAGGACAGGGTTCGGGATATGAGCAGTTCTTC,TRBD1,TRBV27,few,TRBJ2-1,15
CSAPVVGRGFEQYF,TGCAGTGCTCCCGTGGTAGGGCGGGGGTTTGAGCAGTACTTC,TRBD2,TRBV20-1,NA,TRBJ2-7,14
CASRDEGLTDTQYF,TGCGCCAGCAGGGATGAGGGTCTCACAGATACGCAGTATTTT,NA,TRBV5-1,NA,TRBJ2-3,14
CASSLGPIAGELFF,TGTGCCAGCAGCTTAGGTCCCATAGCCGGGGAGCTGTTTTTT,NA,TRBV7-2,NA,TRBJ2-2,14
CASSLRTGHNLNGYTF,TGCGCCAGCAGCCTCCGGACAGGGCACAACCTTAATGGCTACACCTTC,TRBD1,TRBV5-1,NA,TRBJ1-2,16
CASSPAMGLARSETQYF,TGTGCCAGCAGCCCCGCGATGGGTTTAGCGAGGTCGGAGACCCAGTACTTC,NA,TRBV6-1,NA,TRBJ2-5,17
CASKVAGGWYEQYF,TGTGCCAGCAAAGTAGCGGGAGGATGGTACGAGCAGTACTTC,TRBD2,TRBV6-2/TRBV6-3,NA,TRBJ2-7,14
CASTPSGYGYTF,TGTGCCAGCACCCCATCGGGGTATGGCTACACCTTC,NA,TRBV12-3/TRBV12-4,few,TRBJ1-2,12
CASSYGGGSSDEQFF,TGTGCCAGCAGTTACGGAGGTGGCAGTAGCGATGAGCAGTTCTTC,NA,TRBV6-5,NA,TRBJ2-1,15
CASSSDGRLYNEQFF,TGTGCCAGCAGCTCAGACGGCCGCCTATACAATGAGCAGTTCTTC,NA,TRBV11-2,few,TRBJ2-1,15
CASSLEGGNQPQHF,TGTGCCAGCAGCTTAGAAGGGGGGAATCAGCCCCAGCATTTT,NA,TRBV5-1,many,TRBJ1-5,14
CASSQDFSEAFF,TGCGCCAGTTCACAGGATTTTAGTGAAGCTTTCTTT,NA,TRBV5-1,few,TRBJ1-1,12
CASSSALTSPDEQYF,TGTGCCAGCAGCTCAGCCCTGACATCGCCCGACGAGCAGTACTTC,NA,TRBV11-1,few,TRBJ2-7,15
CASSSGQGSFEQYF,TGTGCCAGCAGTTCGGGACAGGGGTCATTCGAGCAGTACTTC,TRBD1,TRBV12-3/TRBV12-4,NA,TRBJ2-7,14
CSVEDGGTAEAFF,TGCAGCGTTGAAGATGGGGGGACAGCTGAAGCTTTCTTT,TRBD1,TRBV29-1,NA,TRBJ1-1,13
CASSQVGGMGTDTQYF,TGCGCCAGCAGCCAAGTGGGGGGCATGGGCACAGATACGCAGTATTTT,NA,TRBV4-1,few,TRBJ2-3,16
CASSMRGQGAIEAFF,TGCGCCAGCAGCATGAGGGGACAGGGGGCAATTGAAGCTTTCTTT,TRBD1,TRBV5-1,many,TRBJ1-1,15
CASSLGGLGPSYEQYF,TGTGCCAGCAGCTTAGGAGGCTTGGGACCCTCCTACGAGCAGTACTTC,NA,TRBV7-8,NA,TRBJ2-7,16
CASSPLPEGVGELFF,TGTGCCAGCAGCCCGTTGCCGGAGGGGGTCGGGGAGCTGTTTTTT,NA,TRBV7-3,many,TRBJ2-2,15
CAALGGGNEQFF,TGCGCTGCCCTAGGAGGCGGGAATGAGCAGTTCTTC,NA,TRBV3-1,many,TRBJ2-1,12
CASSKGQGPHNEQFF,TGTGCCAGTAGTAAGGGACAGGGGCCCCACAATGAGCAGTTCTTC,TRBD1,TRBV19,few,TRBJ2-1,15
CASSQHGLYEQYF,TGTGCCAGCAGTCAGCATGGGCTCTACGAGCAGTACTTC,NA,TRBV27,NA,TRBJ2-7,13
CASSLRSPSGPGELFF,TGTGCCAGCAGTTTAAGGAGTCCGTCTGGTCCCGGGGAGCTGTTTTTT,NA,TRBV28,few,TRBJ2-2,16
CSVDTNSYEQYF,TGCAGCGTTGATACCAATTCCTACGAGCAGTACTTC,NA,TRBV29-1,NA,TRBJ2-7,12
CASSRDRGSETQYF,TGTGCCAGCTCTCGGGACAGGGGTTCAGAGACCCAGTACTTC,TRBD1,TRBV7-2,few,TRBJ2-5,14
CASSPGTRLAAREYF,TGTGCCAGCTCACCTGGAACGCGACTAGCCGCCCGGGAGTATTTT,TRBD2,TRBV18,few,TRBJ2-3,15
CASSYEYSYNEQFF,TGTGCCAGCAGTTACGAGTACTCCTACAATGAGCAGTTCTTC,NA,TRBV6-2/TRBV6-3,once,TRBJ2-1,14
CAISESTKPLETQYF,TGTGCCATCAGTGAGTCGACGAAACCTCTGGAGACCCAGTACTTC,NA,TRBV10-3,many,TRBJ2-5,15
CAWSAALVSSYNEQFF,TGTGCCTGGAGTGCCGCCTTAGTCAGCTCCTACAATGAGCAGTTCTTC,NA,TRBV30,NA,TRBJ2-1,16
CASSIGRSSYEQYF,TGTGCCAGCAGCATAGGACGGAGCTCCTACGAGCAGTACTTC,NA,TRBV7-2,few,TRBJ2-7,14